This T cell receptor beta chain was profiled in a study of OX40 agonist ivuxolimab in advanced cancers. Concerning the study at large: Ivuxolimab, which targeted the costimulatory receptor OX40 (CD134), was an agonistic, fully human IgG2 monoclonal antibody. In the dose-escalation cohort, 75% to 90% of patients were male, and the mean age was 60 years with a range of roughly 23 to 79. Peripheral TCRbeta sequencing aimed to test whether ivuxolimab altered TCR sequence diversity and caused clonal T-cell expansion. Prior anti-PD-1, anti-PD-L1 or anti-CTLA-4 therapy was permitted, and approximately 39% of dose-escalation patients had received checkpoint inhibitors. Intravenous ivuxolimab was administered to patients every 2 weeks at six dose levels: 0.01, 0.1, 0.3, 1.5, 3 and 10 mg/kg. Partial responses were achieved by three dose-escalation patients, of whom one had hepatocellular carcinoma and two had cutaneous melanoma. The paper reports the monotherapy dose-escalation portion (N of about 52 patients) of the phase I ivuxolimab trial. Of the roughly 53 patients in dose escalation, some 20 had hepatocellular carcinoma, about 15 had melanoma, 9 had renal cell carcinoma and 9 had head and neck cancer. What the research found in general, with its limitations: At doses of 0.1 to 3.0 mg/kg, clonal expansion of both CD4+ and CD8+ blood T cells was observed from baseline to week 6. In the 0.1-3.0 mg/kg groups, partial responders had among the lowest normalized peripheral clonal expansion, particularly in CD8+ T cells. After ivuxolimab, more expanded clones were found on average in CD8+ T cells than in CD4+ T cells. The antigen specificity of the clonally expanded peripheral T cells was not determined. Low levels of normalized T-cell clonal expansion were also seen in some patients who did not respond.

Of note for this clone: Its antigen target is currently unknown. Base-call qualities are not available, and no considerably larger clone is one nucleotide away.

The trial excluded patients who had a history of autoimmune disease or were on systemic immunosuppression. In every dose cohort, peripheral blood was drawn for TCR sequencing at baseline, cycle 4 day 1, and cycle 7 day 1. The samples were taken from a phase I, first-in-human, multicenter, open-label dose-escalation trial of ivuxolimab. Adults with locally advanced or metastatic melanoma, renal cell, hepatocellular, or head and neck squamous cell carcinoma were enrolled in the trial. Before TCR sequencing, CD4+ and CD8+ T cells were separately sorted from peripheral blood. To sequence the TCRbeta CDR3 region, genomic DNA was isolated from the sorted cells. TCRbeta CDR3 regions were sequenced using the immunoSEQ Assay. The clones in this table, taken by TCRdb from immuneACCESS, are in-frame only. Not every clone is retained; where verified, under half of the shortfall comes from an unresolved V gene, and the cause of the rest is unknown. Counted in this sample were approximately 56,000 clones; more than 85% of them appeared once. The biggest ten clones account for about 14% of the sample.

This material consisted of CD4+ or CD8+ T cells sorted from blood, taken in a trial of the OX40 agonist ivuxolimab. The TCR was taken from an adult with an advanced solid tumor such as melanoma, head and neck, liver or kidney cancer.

CDR3 protein: CASSPQLVAGFAYNEQFF. The DNA sequence reads TGTGCCAGCAGCCCTCAGTTAGTAGCGGGGTTCGCCTACAATGAGCAGTTCTTC. The V and J segments used are TRBV9 and TRBJ2-1, with 8 bases in between that match TRBD2. The cysteine opens and the phenylalanine closes a CDR3 of 18 amino acids. The sequence is cut down to CDR3 DNA, 54 bases in frame from base 1. V is trimmed back by 4 bases and J by 2 bases, and the junction contains 14 bases that no gene match accounts for. The germline V gene sets CDR1 to SGDLS and CDR2 to YYNGEE.